These 17 T cell receptor beta chains were sequenced from one sample in a study of blood T cell dynamics during melanoma immunotherapy. Profiled with immunoSEQ multiplex PCR; TCRdb holds only in-frame clones, not every one. The sample holds approximately 15,000 clones, approximately 90% seen once. Time point indicated: week 3, after first cycle of checkpoint inhibitor. Sequenced here: blood, sampled from a patient treated with checkpoint blockade. The receptors originated from a human donor with melanoma.

The chain combines TRBV7-3 with TRBJ2-6; TRBD2 aligns across 10 bases. The germline V gene has CDR1 SGHTA and CDR2 FQGTGA. The CDR3 is made up of 16 amino acids. V shed 2 bases and J 2 bases; nucleotides not matched to a gene: 0. The CDR3 loop reads CASSLLAGAGANVLTF. CDR3 nucleotide sequence: TGTGCCAGCAGCTTACTAGCGGGAGCTGGGGCCAACGTCCTGACTTTC.

In regard to this clone: The junction does not match germline at one end; this may be a read error. The chain combines TRBV7-7 with TRBJ2-3, with D uncertain. CDR3 size: 13 residues. Germline assignment: CDR1 SSHAT and CDR2 FNYEAQ (reference sequence). As DNA, the CDR3 is TGTGCTAGCAGCTTTGGTCGCACAGATACGCAGTATTTT. This encodes CASSFGRTDTQYF.

The J gene is TRBJ2-6, the V gene TRBV9, with a possible D match to TRBD1 (6 bases). Trimming stripped 3 bases from V and 1 base from J, with 11 bases between. CDR3 length: 16 residues. Germline V gene lookup returns CDR1 SGDLS and CDR2 YYNGEE. The CDR3 loop is CASSATGLSGANVLTF. CDR3 nucleotides: TGTGCCAGCAGCGCCACAGGGTTATCTGGGGCCAACGTCCTGACTTTC.

The CDR3 region is CASIGGTTTEAFF. The CDR3 DNA reads as TGCGCCAGCATCGGCGGGACGACTACTGAAGCTTTCTTT. V and J are TRBV10-2 and TRBJ1-1; D is perhaps TRBD1 (5 bases). Germline CDR1 and CDR2: WSHSY and SAAADI. CDR3 length: 13 residues. V shed 7 bases and J shed 5 bases, with 14 bases lying between them.

This clone was observed a few times. V usage is TRBV16 and J usage is TRBJ2-7; D tentatively reads TRBD1 or TRBD2 (5 bases each). V shed 4 bases and J shed 7 bases, with 17 bases lying between them. From germline, CDR1 is KGHSY and CDR2 FQNENV. This CDR3 is 14 amino acids long. This CDR3 reads CASSPPGGPGEQYF. The CDR3 coding sequence is TGTGCCAGCAGCCCCCCTGGGGGTCCTGGGGAGCAGTACTTC.

V and J are TRBV19 and TRBJ2-3; D might be TRBD2 (6 bases). CDR3 size: 15 residues. The germline V gene encodes CDR1 LNHDA and CDR2 SQIVND (reference sequence). V was shortened by 8 bases and J by 0 bases, with 15 bases between the two germline ends. CDR3 coding DNA: TGTGCCAGTGCTAAGCCGGGGACTAGCACAGATACGCAGTATTTT. This translates into CASAKPGTSTDTQYF.

The V call is TRBV9, the J call TRBJ2-3; no definite D call. The germline gives CDR1 SGDLS, CDR2 YYNGEE. Trimming took 0 bases from V and 6 from J, leaving 2 bases between them. The length of the CDR3 is 11 residues. CDR3 DNA sequence: TGTGCCAGCAGCGTAGGGGATACGCAGTATTTT. Encoded protein: CASSVGDTQYF.

The chain is built from TRBV7-3 and TRBJ2-2; 7 bases line up with TRBD2. CDR1 and CDR2 from the germline V gene are SGHTA and FQGTGA. This CDR3 comprises 16 residues. V lost 5 bases to trimming and J lost 2 bases; unmatched junction nucleotides: 8. In nucleotides, the CDR3 is TGTGCCAGCAGCCCAACTGGGACTACCAACACCGGGGAGCTGTTTTTT. Translating it yields CASSPTGTTNTGELFF.

The genes are TRBV6-5 and TRBJ2-7; a possible D gene is TRBD2 (6 bases). This CDR3 has 14 amino acids. Germline loops: CDR1 MNHEY, CDR2 SVGAGI. V was pared by 8 bases and J by 5 bases, with 19 bases between. The CDR3 DNA follows: TGTGCCAGCCGGTTCCGTAGCGGTAACGACGAGCAGTACTTC. This codes for CASRFRSGNDEQYF.

The chain combines TRBV19 with TRBJ1-4; D gene ambiguous. Germline CDR1 and CDR2: LNHDA and SQIVND (reference sequence). The CDR3 loop spans 15 amino acids. The germline V and J ends were trimmed by 5 bases and 0 bases, with 10 bases remaining between them. Written as DNA, the CDR3 is TGTGCCAGTAGTCTAGCTGGAACAACTAATGAAAAACTGTTTTTT. This sequence encodes CASSLAGTTNEKLFF.

In DNA, the CDR3 is TGTGCCAGCAGCCCCACGGCGGGAGCGGACGAGCAGTACTTC. As protein: CASSPTAGADEQYF. The chain has TRBV11-2 and TRBJ2-7; 7 bases agree with TRBD2. Trimming cost V 5 bases and J 5 bases; bases outside gene matches: 9. The CDR3 is 14 amino acids. Germline loops: CDR1 SGHAT, CDR2 FQNNGV.

The rearrangement uses TRBV7-8 and TRBJ2-5, with D maybe TRBD2 (5 bases). CDR1 is SGHVS and CDR2 is FQNEAQ in the germline V gene. The CDR3 length is 15 residues. V lost 4 bases, J lost 2 bases, and 14 bases lay in between. CDR3 sequence reads: CASSSPGRGQETQYF. CDR3 DNA sequence: TGTGCCAGCAGCTCGCCGGGTCGGGGTCAAGAGACCCAGTACTTC. The whole variable domain, remainder taken from reference TRBV7-8 and TRBJ2-5, is GAGVSQSPRYKVAKRGQDVALRCDPISGHVSLFWYQQALGQGPEFLTYFQNEAQLDKSGLPSDRFFAERPEGSVSTLKIQRTQQEDSAVYLCASSSPGRGQETQYFGPGTRLLVL.

CDR3 sequence (DNA): TGTGCCAGCAGCTTAGATCAGGGGAGAGGGGACTATGGCTACACCTTC. This gives the protein CASSLDQGRGDYGYTF. The rearrangement links TRBV11-3 to TRBJ1-2, with D possibly TRBD1 on 6 matching bases. From germline, CDR1 is SGHNT and CDR2 YENEEA. Trimming left V 0 bases short and J 3 bases short, with 14 bases between. The CDR3 totals 16 residues.

V is TRBV6-5 and J is TRBJ1-3; TRBD1 agrees at 10 bases. The V gene end was trimmed by 6 bases and the J gene end by 7 bases; junction bases not matched to a gene: 6. Per germline, CDR1 MNHEY and CDR2 SVGAGI. This CDR3 comprises 14 residues. The CDR3 bases are TGTGCCAGCAGACCGACAGGGGGCGTTAACACCATATATTTT. Its translation: CASRPTGGVNTIYF.

The V and J genes are TRBV6-1 and TRBJ1-6, with D unclear. Germline CDR1 MNHNS, CDR2 SASEGT. The CDR3 covers 16 residues. Trimming stripped 0 bases from V and 10 bases from J, with 16 bases between. The CDR3 region is CASSEASFPKGSPLHF. The CDR3 bases are TGTGCCAGCAGTGAAGCGTCCTTCCCTAAGGGATCACCCCTCCACTTT.

The V call is TRBV5-4, the J call TRBJ2-2, with TRBD2 identical over 11 bases. The CDR3 spans 15 residues. V shed 2 bases, J shed 6 bases, and the junction held 3 bases outside the gene matches. The V gene's germline CDR1 is SGHNT and CDR2 YYREEE (reference sequence). In DNA, the CDR3 is TGTGCCAGCAGCTTTAGCGGGAGGGTCGCCGGGGAGCTGTTTTTT. It is translated as CASSFSGRVAGELFF.

The V call is TRBV5-8, the J call TRBJ2-7; TRBD1 might be the D (5 bases). This CDR3 comprises 12 residues. Germline CDR1 and CDR2: SGHTS and YDEGEE. Trimming removed 5 bases from V and 5 bases from J, with 11 bases in between. Here the CDR3 DNA reads TGTGCCAGCAGACAGGATTGGCACGAGCAGTACTTC. Translated: CASRQDWHEQYF.